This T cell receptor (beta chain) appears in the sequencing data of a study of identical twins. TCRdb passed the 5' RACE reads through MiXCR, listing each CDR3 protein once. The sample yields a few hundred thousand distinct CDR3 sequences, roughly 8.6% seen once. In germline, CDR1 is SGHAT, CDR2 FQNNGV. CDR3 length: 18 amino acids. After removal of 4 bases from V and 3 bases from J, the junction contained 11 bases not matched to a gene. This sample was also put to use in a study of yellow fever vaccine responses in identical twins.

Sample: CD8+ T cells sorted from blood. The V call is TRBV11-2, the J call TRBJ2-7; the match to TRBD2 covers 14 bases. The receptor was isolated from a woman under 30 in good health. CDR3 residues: CASSSAGLAGAIDYEQYF. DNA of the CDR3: TGTGCCAGCAGCTCGGCGGGACTAGCGGGAGCTATAGACTACGAGCAGTACTTC.